This TCR beta chain was recovered during a study of CD8 T cells in ankylosing spondylitis. General study results and limits: Matched ankylosing spondylitis synovial fluid reportedly showed significant enrichment of disease-linked clones. Peripheral blood held disease-linked clones only at relatively low frequency, and these were CD8+. For ankylosing spondylitis blood, a TCR beta motif of 7 to 9 highly homologous variants appeared characteristic.

TCRdb re-derived calls from the 5' RACE reads in MiXCR, one entry per CDR3 protein. Of around 890,000 distinct CDR3 sequences detected, 10% to 15% appear once; the ten largest clones hold about 0.5%. Losses at the gene ends were 6 bases for V and 6 bases for J; bases not matched to a gene: 11. The CDR3 runs to 14 residues. For this clonotype: Its antigen is unknown.

This clonotype was sampled from a male donor with ankylosing spondylitis. The chain couples TRBV12-3 or TRBV12-4 to TRBJ2-7; 7 bases map to TRBD2. The material sequenced was blood, either unsorted or a sorted T cell fraction (not recorded which). CDR3 sequence reads: CASSGTTPPGEQYF. The DNA of the CDR3 is TGTGCCAGCAGCGGGACTACCCCTCCTGGCGAGCAGTACTTC.